This T cell receptor beta chain was captured in a study of control samples from healthy donors and cancer patients. The CDR3 has 16 amino acids. Germline V CDR1 and CDR2: SGDLS, YYNGEE. The ends were cut back, 0 bases at V and 0 bases at J, with 12 bases in the middle. The assay was immunoSEQ multiplex PCR, and TCRdb's table has in-frame clones only and misses some. The data contain 95,000 to 100,000 clones, approximately 90% of them singletons. The sequencing sample was made of blood. The sequence was collected from a man aged 30-40 years in good health. The J gene is TRBJ1-1, the V gene TRBV9; possible D gene TRBD1, 5 bases. Here the CDR3 reads CASSVDRRPMNTEAFF. In DNA form, the CDR3 reads TGTGCCAGCAGCGTAGACAGGAGACCCATGAACACTGAAGCTTTCTTT.